Below, 20 T cell receptor beta chains from the same sample are listed, as sequenced in a study of cytomegalovirus exposure and HLA in healthy donors. Use of 60 Vbeta and 13 Jbeta primers characterized the PCR. Sequenced by immunoSEQ multiplex PCR; TCRdb stores in-frame clones only, minus some. This table has 150,000 to 200,000 clones, more than 85% appearing once. Specimen: PBMCs. These receptor sequences come from a girl under two years old in good health and CMV-seronegative.

V gene TRBV27 combines with J gene TRBJ1-2, with D tentatively TRBD1 (5 bases). Germline values: CDR1 MNHEY, CDR2 SMNVEV (reference sequence). The CDR3 totals 14 residues. V was trimmed by 4 bases and J by 5 bases, leaving 14 bases between them. The CDR3 nucleotides read TGTGCCAGCAGTTCCTTGGGGGGGTGGTATGGCTACACCTTC. Translating it yields CASSSLGGWYGYTF.

The table lists this clone with a few counts. The rearrangement joins TRBV19 to TRBJ2-1; no clear D gene. The CDR3 loop spans 13 amino acids. Per germline, CDR1 LNHDA and CDR2 SQIVND (reference sequence). V was trimmed by 5 bases and J by 3 bases, leaving 8 bases between them. The CDR3 loop reads CASSETDYNEQFF. For the CDR3, the DNA is TGTGCCAGTAGTGAAACAGACTACAATGAGCAGTTCTTC.

A note on this clone: One end of the junction fails to match germline, which may point to a read error. This sequence joins TRBV7-7 and TRBJ2-1; no definite D call. CDR1 SSHAT and CDR2 FNYEAQ come from the germline V gene (reference sequence). CDR3 length: 14 amino acids. The CDR3 DNA follows: TGTGCTAGCAGCTTGTACGGTTCCTACAATGAGCAGTTCTTC. Amino acid sequence: CASSLYGSYNEQFF.

The chain links TRBV5-1 to TRBJ2-5; D might be TRBD2 (5 bases). Per germline, CDR1 SGHRS and CDR2 YFSETQ. The CDR3 sequence is 13 residues long. V gave up 2 bases and J gave up 5 bases, with 10 bases separating them. CDR3 sequence reads: CASSFSAWETQYF. CDR3 DNA: TGCGCCAGCAGCTTTAGCGCATGGGAGACCCAGTACTTC.

The rearrangement uses TRBV19 and TRBJ2-7; TRBD1 agrees at 9 bases. The J segment lost 5 bases and the V segment lost 6 bases, leaving 8 bases of the junction unmatched. Germline V gene sequence: CDR1 LNHDA, CDR2 SQIVND (reference sequence). CDR3 length: 14 residues. In DNA, the CDR3 is TGTGCCAGTAGCGTCCCGGGACAGGGCCACGAGCAGTACTTC. Its protein product is CASSVPGQGHEQYF.

This chain uses TRBV9 with TRBJ2-1; D is perhaps TRBD2 (5 bases). V shed 0 bases and J shed 8 bases, with 9 bases lying between them. The CDR3 runs 13 residues. Germline V lookup: CDR1 SGDLS, CDR2 YYNGEE. CDR3 region: CASSVAAGDEQFF. DNA of the CDR3: TGTGCCAGCAGCGTAGCGGCGGGCGATGAGCAGTTCTTC.

The table lists this clone with a count of one. The rearrangement uses TRBV7-9 and TRBJ1-1, with TRBD1 matching over 9 bases. The CDR3 contains 15 residues. Germline values: CDR1 SEHNR, CDR2 FQNEAQ (reference sequence). J gave up 4 bases and V 0 bases, and 3 bases lay outside the gene matches. DNA of the CDR3: TGTGCCAGCAGCTTAGCCGGGACAGGGTCCACTGAAGCTTTCTTT. Protein sequence: CASSLAGTGSTEAFF.

This sequence joins TRBV4-2 and TRBJ2-1; 9 bases map to TRBD2. From germline, CDR1 is LGHNA and CDR2 YNFKEQ. The CDR3 contains 18 residues. Unmatched junction bases numbered 9, after V lost 3 bases and J lost 0 bases. The CDR3 is CASSQDIAGVSSYNEQFF. CDR3 DNA sequence: TGTGCCAGCAGCCAGGATATAGCGGGGGTGAGCTCCTACAATGAGCAGTTCTTC.

About this clone itself: The junction departs from the called germline gene at one end, perhaps through a read error. The chain joins TRBV2 to TRBJ2-7, with 7 bases aligning to TRBD1. The CDR3 has 12 amino acids. Germline CDR1 reads SNHLY; CDR2 reads FYNNEI. CDR3 DNA: TGTGCCAGCAGTCATGCAAGGACAGGTGCTATCTTC. Its translation is CASSHARTGAIF.

This clone has more than one count but fewer than ten. The chain recombines TRBV9 with TRBJ2-1; perhaps TRBD2 as D (6 bases). Germline V gene lookup returns CDR1 SGDLS and CDR2 YYNGEE. V lost 0 bases and J 6 bases, leaving 10 bases between the germline ends. The CDR3 contains 14 residues. CDR3 nucleotide sequence: TGTGCCAGCAGCGTAGGCGGGATGGGCAATGAGCAGTTCTTC. It translates to CASSVGGMGNEQFF.

The V call is TRBV27, the J call TRBJ1-5; perhaps TRBD1 as D (5 bases). Germline V lookup: CDR1 MNHEY, CDR2 SMNVEV (reference sequence). The CDR3 sequence is 15 residues long. Trimming stripped 0 bases from V and 4 bases from J, with 10 bases between. The CDR3 loop reads CASSLSWGGNQPQHF. The CDR3 DNA sequence: TGTGCCAGCAGTTTATCGTGGGGGGGGAATCAGCCCCAGCATTTT.

This clone was seen a few times. V and J are TRBV5-4 and TRBJ1-2, with 8 nucleotides matching TRBD1. The CDR3 consists of 19 residues. The ends lost 0 bases at V and 3 bases at J; junction bases unmatched: 16. Germline CDR1 is SGHNT and CDR2 is YYREEE (reference sequence). The CDR3 here is CASSLGGQGSAVIYYGYTF. CDR3 DNA sequence: TGTGCCAGCAGCTTGGGTGGACAGGGAAGCGCCGTGATCTACTATGGCTACACCTTC.

The J gene is TRBJ1-5, the V gene TRBV19; 9 bases are a match to TRBD1. From germline, CDR1 is LNHDA and CDR2 SQIVND (reference sequence). The CDR3 runs to 16 residues. The junction had 3 bases not matched to a gene; V was cut back by 2 bases and J by 1 base. The CDR3 reads CASSITGGISNQPQHF. Here the CDR3 DNA reads TGTGCCAGTAGTATAACAGGGGGCATAAGCAATCAGCCCCAGCATTTT.

This chain connects TRBV30 to TRBJ1-2, with 7 bases identical to TRBD1. This CDR3 region has 16 residues. Germline V gene data show CDR1 as GTSNPN and CDR2 as SVGIG (reference sequence). V lost 0 bases and J lost 7; bases outside the gene matches: 14. The CDR3 nucleotides are TGTGCCTGGAGTGTATTCACTTGGACAGGACCTATTGGCTACACCTTC. Translation gives CAWSVFTWTGPIGYTF.

This chain links TRBV30 with TRBJ2-2; 11 bases line up with TRBD1. V shed 0 bases, J shed 3 bases, and the junction held 12 bases outside the gene matches. The CDR3 extends over 19 amino acids. Germline loops: CDR1 GTSNPN, CDR2 SVGIG (reference sequence). The DNA for the CDR3 is TGTGCCTGGAGTGTAGGGACAGGGGGAGTTTGGAAGGACACCGGGGAGCTGTTTTTT. The encoded protein is CAWSVGTGGVWKDTGELFF.

V usage is TRBV2 and J usage is TRBJ2-5, with 12 bases aligning to TRBD1. This CDR3 has 15 residues. CDR1 SNHLY and CDR2 FYNNEI come from the germline V gene. Unmatched junction bases numbered 4, after V lost 7 bases and J lost 1 base. CDR3 residues: CASNMGQGAQETQYF. The CDR3 bases are TGTGCCAGCAATATGGGACAGGGGGCCCAAGAGACCCAGTACTTC.

In DNA form, the CDR3 reads TGTGCTAGTGGTCTCCAGTTCTACGAGCAGTACTTC. It yields the protein CASGLQFYEQYF. The rearrangement joins TRBV12-5 to TRBJ2-7; D call uncertain. The CDR3 covers 12 residues. Trimming removed 5 bases from V and 3 bases from J, with 8 bases in between. Germline V gene lookup returns CDR1 LGHNT and CDR2 FRNRAP.

The chain recombines TRBV5-4 with TRBJ2-5; 7 nucleotides align to TRBD2. The DNA end favors TRBJ2-7, so the J call may be wrong. There are 15 residues in the CDR3. Germline CDR1 SGHNT, CDR2 YYREEE (reference sequence). CDR3 protein: CASSLSGGTTYEQYF. CDR3 sequence (DNA): TGTGCCAGCAGCTTGTCGGGAGGCACCACCTACGAGCAGTACTTC.

This chain connects TRBV9 to TRBJ2-2; 11 bases align to TRBD2. V was pared by 0 bases and J by 6 bases, with 4 bases of the junction left unmatched. The CDR3 contains 16 residues. Per germline, CDR1 SGDLS and CDR2 YYNGEE. The CDR3 bases are TGTGCCAGCAGCGTAGGGCTAGCGGGAGGATCCGGGGAGCTGTTTTTT. Protein: CASSVGLAGGSGELFF.

CDR3 loop: CASSLTSRFVLNTDTQYF. In nucleotides, the CDR3 is TGTGCCAGCAGTTTGACTAGTAGATTCGTCCTCAACACAGATACGCAGTATTTT. The chain joins TRBV6-4 to TRBJ2-3, with D tentatively TRBD2 (6 bases). Trimming left V 5 bases short and J 2 bases short, with 23 bases between. Germline V gene lookup returns CDR1 MRHNA and CDR2 SNTAGT. The CDR3 contains 18 residues.